This T cell receptor beta chain was identified in a study of cytomegalovirus exposure and HLA in healthy donors. Study details: Some 85 million unique TCRs, all from HLA-typed donors, were included in an early release of the data. Study observations and caveats: Presence/absence analyses assumed roughly uniform sequencing depth across donors, which may not hold.

With 60 Vbeta and 13 Jbeta primers, the PCR was carried out. Here immunoSEQ multiplex PCR was the method, and the copy in TCRdb shows in-frame clones only, minus some. The sample has 110,000 or so clones, around 15% seen once. Germline V gene sequence: CDR1 WNHNN, CDR2 SYGVQD (reference sequence). Trimming pared 4 bases from V and 5 bases from J, leaving 20 bases between. This CDR3 contains 16 residues. This clone was observed a handful of times. Its antigen is still unknown. The sequence derives from a female donor in good health and CMV-seronegative. Sample: PBMCs. V gene TRBV10-1 combines with J gene TRBJ1-1, with a weak D call TRBD1 (6 bases). The CDR3 is CASSVGAGAGSTEAFF. Here the CDR3 DNA reads TGCGCCAGCAGTGTGGGGGCGGGGGCGGGTAGTACTGAAGCTTTCTTT.